The 31 T cell receptor beta chains presented below share a single source sample, sequenced in a study of T-cell memory formation after mild COVID-19. In TCRdb, the 5' RACE reads were re-called with MiXCR into one record per CDR3 protein. The sample comprises about 440,000 distinct CDR3 sequences, about 20% of which are singletons, and approximately 8.4% rests with the top ten. The sample taken for sequencing was PBMCs or a T cell subset sorted from them (not recorded which). The receptors were sampled from an adult woman who had mild COVID-19 (a few samples of this study predate the infection). Cell type and time point are not known.

This clonotype turned up a few times. The rearrangement uses TRBV20-1 and TRBJ2-4, with 9 nucleotides matching TRBD2. CDR1 DFQATT and CDR2 SNEGSKA come from the germline V gene (reference sequence). The J segment lost 8 bases and the V segment lost 6 bases, leaving 8 bases of the junction unmatched. This CDR3 is built from 13 residues. CDR3 bases: TGCAGTGCCCCATCTAGCGGGGATTACATTCAGTACTTC. Translated, it gives CSAPSSGDYIQYF.

This clonotype was detected a few times. The V call is TRBV5-1, the J call TRBJ1-1; D call uncertain. The CDR3 runs 13 residues. The V gene's germline CDR1 is SGHRS and CDR2 YFSETQ. The V end was cut by 2 bases, the J end by 5 bases, with 10 bases between. The CDR3 sequence: CASSFGMGTEAFF. The CDR3 DNA follows: TGCGCCAGCAGCTTTGGGATGGGGACTGAAGCTTTCTTT. Full variable domain (outside the CDR3, taken from reference TRBV5-1 and TRBJ1-1): KAGVTQTPRYLIKTRGQQVTLSCSPISGHRSVSWYQQTPGQGLQFLFEYFSETQRNKGNFPGRFSGRQFSNSRSEMNVSTLELGDSALYLCASSFGMGTEAFFGQGTRLTVV.

The chain links TRBV6-4 to TRBJ2-3, with 11 positions matching TRBD2. CDR1 is MRHNA and CDR2 is SNTAGT in the germline V gene. This CDR3 comprises 15 residues. The junction had 5 bases not matched to a gene; V was cut back by 3 bases and J by 6 bases. In DNA, the CDR3 is TGTGCCAGCAGTGAACATAGCGGGGGGGCGGATACGCAGTATTTT. Amino acid sequence: CASSEHSGGADTQYF.

V and J are TRBV12-3 or TRBV12-4 and TRBJ2-1; TRBD2 agrees at 10 bases. This CDR3 region has 15 residues. V was clipped by 0 bases and J by 15 bases; unmatched bases: 11. Here the CDR3 DNA reads TGTGCCAGCAGTTTAGCGTATAGCGGGGGGCCCGGATCGTTCTTC. This sequence encodes CASSLAYSGGPGSFF.

This sequence joins TRBV10-3 and TRBJ2-1; TRBD2 matches at 10 bases. The germline CDR1 and CDR2 sequences are ENHRY and SYGVKD. The junction had 5 bases not matched to a gene; V was cut back by 3 bases and J by 12 bases. The CDR3 spans 13 residues. The chain's CDR3 is CAISEAGGRRQFF. The CDR3 nucleotides read TGTGCCATCAGTGAAGCGGGGGGGCGTAGGCAGTTCTTC.

This clonotype turned up a few times. The chain recombines TRBV27 with TRBJ2-1; no firm D call. Germline values: CDR1 MNHEY, CDR2 SMNVEV (reference sequence). The CDR3 covers 15 residues. Trimming removed 5 bases at V and 3 bases at J, with 14 bases between. The CDR3 here is CASSRDSPGYNEQFF. The CDR3 region has the DNA TGTGCCAGCAGTCGAGACTCACCGGGCTACAATGAGCAGTTCTTC.

The sample holds many counts of this clonotype. The chain combines TRBV5-1 with TRBJ2-3; the match to TRBD2 covers 7 bases. The CDR3 loop spans 15 amino acids. Germline CDR1 reads SGHRS; CDR2 reads YFSETQ. Germline trimming cut 5 bases from V and 2 bases from J; bases unmatched to any gene: 8. CDR3 coding DNA: TGCGCCAGCAGAAACCGGGACTACTTCACAGATACGCAGTATTTT. It translates to CASRNRDYFTDTQYF.

In its sample, this clonotype was seen a few times. The CDR3 reads CATSRPPPGRYGYTF. As DNA, the CDR3 is TGTGCCACCAGCAGACCACCCCCCGGACGCTATGGCTACACCTTC. The chain links TRBV15 to TRBJ1-2; D gene uncertain. Per the germline V gene, CDR1 is LNHNV and CDR2 is YYDKDF (reference sequence). The ends were cut back, 2 bases at V and 4 bases at J, with 14 bases in the middle. The length of the CDR3 is 15 residues.

In its sample, this clonotype was seen a few times. V gene TRBV5-1 combines with J gene TRBJ1-2; TRBD1 matches at 10 bases. The V gene's germline CDR1 is SGHRS and CDR2 YFSETQ. The CDR3 is 18 residues long. Trimming took 1 base from V and 6 from J; bases not matched to a gene: 15. In DNA form, the CDR3 reads TGCGCCAGCAGCTTGACCGGGACAGGGGCAGGAGGGGGCCATGGCTACACCTTC. It codes for CASSLTGTGAGGGHGYTF.

This clonotype occurred a few times. This sequence joins TRBV30 and TRBJ2-1; D might be TRBD2 (5 bases). In germline, CDR1 is GTSNPN, CDR2 SVGIG (reference sequence). This CDR3 has 11 amino acids. V lost 2 bases and J lost 7, with 6 bases in between. CDR3 region: CAWSWRNEQFF. The CDR3 nucleotides read TGTGCCTGGAGTTGGAGGAATGAGCAGTTCTTC.

The chain recombines TRBV9 with TRBJ2-1; TRBD2 matches 14 bases. With V trimmed by 3 bases and J by 8 bases, 7 bases remained unmatched. CDR1 SGDLS and CDR2 YYNGEE come from the germline V gene. The CDR3 has 16 amino acids. The CDR3 region has the DNA TGTGCCAGCAGCGAGGGCGGGGGACTAGCGGGAGATGAGCAGTTCTTC. Its translation: CASSEGGGLAGDEQFF.

The genes are TRBV6-2 or TRBV6-3 and TRBJ2-2; D possibly corresponds to TRBD2 (6 bases). From germline, CDR1 is MNHEY and CDR2 SVGEGT. Deletions cut 4 bases from V and 0 bases from J, with 15 bases between. This CDR3 is built from 17 residues. DNA for the CDR3: TGTGCCAGCAGTTTACCCTCGCTAGCGCCGAACACCGGGGAGCTGTTTTTT. Its translation is CASSLPSLAPNTGELFF.

This clonotype was counted many times. This chain uses TRBV19 with TRBJ2-2; D might be TRBD2 (6 bases). This CDR3 is built from 13 residues. Germline V gene data show CDR1 as LNHDA and CDR2 as SQIVND (reference sequence). V was clipped by 5 bases and J by 6 bases, with 10 bases between them. CDR3 amino acids: CASSWRVAGELFF. The CDR3 bases are TGTGCCAGTAGTTGGAGGGTGGCCGGGGAGCTGTTTTTT.

The CDR3 region is CASSQASDASYEQYF. Here the CDR3 DNA reads TGTGCCAGCAGCCAAGCCTCAGACGCTTCCTACGAGCAGTACTTC. The rearrangement uses TRBV4-2 and TRBJ2-7; no definite D call. The CDR3 runs to 15 residues. Germline V gene lookup returns CDR1 LGHNA and CDR2 YNFKEQ. V dropped 1 base and J dropped 1 base, with 11 bases sitting between them.

CDR3 sequence (DNA): TGCGCCAGCAGCTTGGAGGACAGGGCTGGTAGGTGGGCCACCCAAGAGACCCAGTACTTC. This translates into CASSLEDRAGRWATQETQYF. This rearrangement joins TRBV5-1 to TRBJ2-5, with TRBD1 matching 8 bases. The germline V gene has CDR1 SGHRS and CDR2 YFSETQ. With 0 bases clipped from V and 1 base from J, the junction kept 17 bases outside the gene matches. The CDR3 loop spans 20 amino acids.

There are a few counts of this clonotype. The CDR3 loop reads CASSLTGTGYNEQFF. The CDR3 nucleotides read TGCGCCAGCAGCCTAACCGGGACAGGTTACAATGAGCAGTTCTTC. The J gene is TRBJ2-1, the V gene TRBV5-1; the match to TRBD1 covers 8 bases. Germline V CDR1 and CDR2: SGHRS, YFSETQ. This CDR3 is built from 15 residues. Germline trimming cut 4 bases from V and 4 bases from J; bases unmatched to any gene: 7.

This rearrangement joins TRBV21-1 to TRBJ2-7; the table's D gene call, TRBD1, was not cross checked with the DNA. TRBV21-1 is a listed pseudogene. The CDR3 has 15 residues. CDR3: CASGTICPIPYEQYF. As DNA, the CDR3 is TGTGCCAGCGGGACAATCTGCCCTATCCCCTACGAGCAGTACTTC.

The rearrangement links TRBV7-2 to TRBJ2-2; D not resolved. The CDR3 covers 15 residues. Trimming took off 1 base at V and 7 bases at J, with 13 bases between the two ends. Germline CDR1 and CDR2: SGHTA and FQGNSA. In DNA form, the CDR3 reads TGTGCCAGCAGCTTAGAACCTAGGTCGTACGGGGAGCTGTTTTTT. Amino acid sequence: CASSLEPRSYGELFF.

CDR3 sequence reads: CASSLRVDVGANVLTF. The CDR3 region has the DNA TGTGCCAGCAGCTTAAGGGTCGACGTTGGGGCCAACGTCCTGACTTTC. This sequence joins TRBV7-9 and TRBJ2-6; D unclear. CDR3 length: 16 residues. Germline loops: CDR1 SEHNR, CDR2 FQNEAQ (reference sequence). Deletions cut 2 bases from V and 3 bases from J, with 11 bases between.

The J gene is TRBJ1-1, the V gene TRBV12-3 or TRBV12-4; no clear D gene. The CDR3 extends over 13 amino acids. Deletions cut 5 bases from V and 8 bases from J, with 15 bases between. This chain's CDR3 is CASSLWAQREAFF. CDR3 DNA: TGTGCCAGCAGTCTCTGGGCCCAGAGAGAAGCTTTCTTT.

This clonotype was detected a few times. The chain is built from TRBV10-3 and TRBJ2-1, with D maybe TRBD2 (6 bases). Between the trimmed V and J ends, which lost 3 bases and 7 bases, there was a span of 10 bases. The CDR3 loop spans 13 amino acids. Looked up from germline, CDR1 is ENHRY and CDR2 is SYGVKD. The CDR3 protein is CAISEPGRNEQFF. CDR3 nucleotide sequence: TGTGCCATCAGTGAACCAGGGAGGAATGAGCAGTTCTTC.

The chain carries TRBV24-1 and TRBJ2-3; 9 nucleotides line up with TRBD1. From germline, CDR1 is KGHDR and CDR2 SFDVKD. There are 15 residues in the CDR3. V trimming: 1 base; J trimming: 7 bases; junction bases outside the gene matches: 5. CDR3 DNA: TGTGCCACCAGTGATTTCCGACAGGGGGAATATACGCAGTATTTT. Encoded protein: CATSDFRQGEYTQYF.

The rearrangement joins TRBV5-1 to TRBJ1-6; D is unclear. Germline-derived CDR1 and CDR2 are SGHRS and YFSETQ. V lost 0 bases and J lost 9, with 13 bases in between. The CDR3 spans 15 residues. As DNA, the CDR3 is TGCGCCAGCAGCTTGGGAGAACCCTCCGTTTCACCCCTCCACTTT. Translating gives CASSLGEPSVSPLHF.

The sample holds one count of this clonotype. The chain recombines TRBV5-1 with TRBJ1-2; D possibly corresponds to TRBD1 (5 bases). The CDR3 loop spans 14 amino acids. With 0 bases removed from V and 5 bases from J, the gap between germline ends came to 11 bases. The germline CDR1 and CDR2 sequences are SGHRS and YFSETQ. The CDR3 bases are TGCGCCAGCAGCTTGGTCGGGGGGAAATATGGCTACACCTTC. Encoded protein: CASSLVGGKYGYTF.

The chain joins TRBV6-6 to TRBJ2-1; 10 bases line up with TRBD1. The length of the CDR3 is 14 residues. V lost 6 bases, J lost 4 bases, and 3 bases stayed unmatched. Germline-derived CDR1 and CDR2 are MNHNY and SVGAGI (reference sequence). The chain's CDR3 is CASRRQGAYNEQFF. The CDR3 DNA sequence: TGTGCCAGCAGACGACAGGGGGCGTACAATGAGCAGTTCTTC.

This clonotype showed up many times. The chain links TRBV5-1 to TRBJ2-1, with 10 bases aligning to TRBD2. There are 14 residues in the CDR3. V shed 3 bases, J shed 5 bases, and the junction held 2 bases outside the gene matches. CDR1 is SGHRS, CDR2 YFSETQ, per germline. DNA for the CDR3: TGCGCCAGCAGCTGGACTAGCGGTAACAATGAGCAGTTCTTC. Translating it yields CASSWTSGNNEQFF.

This clonotype was counted at least ten times. The chain is built from TRBV29-1 and TRBJ2-5; TRBD1 matches at 10 bases. Unmatched junction bases numbered 10, after V lost 1 base and J lost 5 bases. Per the germline V gene, CDR1 is SQVTM and CDR2 is ANQGSEA. This CDR3 comprises 16 residues. The CDR3 protein is CSVEALSSGQGETQYF. CDR3 DNA: TGCAGCGTTGAAGCGTTATCCTCGGGACAGGGGGAGACCCAGTACTTC.

The chain joins TRBV7-2 to TRBJ2-3, with 7 bases matching TRBD1. From germline, CDR1 is SGHTA and CDR2 FQGNSA. The CDR3 covers 16 residues. The trim removed 5 bases at V and 0 bases at J, leaving 8 bases unmatched. The CDR3 DNA is TGTGCCAGCAGCCAACAGGGGACATCTAGCACAGATACGCAGTATTTT. Residues: CASSQQGTSSTDTQYF.

The chain links TRBV18 to TRBJ2-3; a weak D match, TRBD2 (6 bases). Germline V gene lookup returns CDR1 KGHSH and CDR2 LQKENI. The CDR3 consists of 14 residues. Here the CDR3 reads CGIGSGWQEGTQYF. The CDR3 nucleotides read TGTGGGATCGGCAGCGGCTGGCAGGAGGGTACGCAGTATTTT. Full variable domain (rest looked up from reference TRBV18 and TRBJ2-3): NAGVMQNPRHLVRRRGQEARLRCSPMKGHSHVYWYRQLPEEGLKFMVYLQKENIIDESGMPKERFSAEFPKEGPSILRIQQVVRGDSAAYFCGIGSGWQEGTQYFGPGTRLTVL.

The V gene is TRBV12-3 or TRBV12-4, the J gene TRBJ2-5, with D possibly matching TRBD2 (5 bases). The ends were cut back, 5 bases at V and 2 bases at J, with 12 bases in the middle. CDR3 length: 14 amino acids. The chain's CDR3 is CASSKLGPQETQYF. CDR3 coding DNA: TGTGCCAGCAGTAAACTAGGTCCTCAAGAGACCCAGTACTTC.

This clonotype showed up many times. The chain joins TRBV3-1 to TRBJ2-4; the D gene is possibly TRBD1 (6 bases). This CDR3 has 13 residues. V was clipped by 1 base and J by 7 bases, with 8 bases between them. Looked up from germline, CDR1 is LGHDT and CDR2 is YNNKEL (reference sequence). CDR3 protein: CASSQAGVNIQYF. CDR3 in DNA: TGTGCCAGCAGCCAAGCAGGGGTCAACATTCAGTACTTC.